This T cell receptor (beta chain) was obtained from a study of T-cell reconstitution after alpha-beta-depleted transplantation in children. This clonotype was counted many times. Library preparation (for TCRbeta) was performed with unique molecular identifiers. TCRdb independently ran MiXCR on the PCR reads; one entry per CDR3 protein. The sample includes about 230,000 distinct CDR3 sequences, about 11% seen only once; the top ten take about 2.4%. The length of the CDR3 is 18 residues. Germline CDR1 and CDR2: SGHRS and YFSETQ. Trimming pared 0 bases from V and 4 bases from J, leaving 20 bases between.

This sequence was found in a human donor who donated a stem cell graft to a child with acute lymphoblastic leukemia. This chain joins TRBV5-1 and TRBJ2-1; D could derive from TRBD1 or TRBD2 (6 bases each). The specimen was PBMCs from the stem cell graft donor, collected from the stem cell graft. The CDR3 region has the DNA TGCGCCAGCAGCTTGGCTTTAGGTACCGGGGGCAAGTACAATGAGCAGTTCTTC. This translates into CASSLALGTGGKYNEQFF.